These 28 T cell receptor beta chains were all obtained from the same sample, sequenced in a study of cytomegalovirus exposure and HLA in healthy donors. Primers: 60 Vbeta forward and 13 Jbeta reverse. This table comes from immunoSEQ multiplex PCR, and its TCRdb copy is limited to in-frame clones, with some not included. The data show about 180,000 clones, roughly 85% seen once. Sequencing was done on a sample of PBMCs. These TCRs come from a middle-aged woman in good health and CMV-seronegative.

The table lists this clone with a count of one. This chain joins TRBV5-1 and TRBJ1-1; TRBD1 matches 10 bases. Germline loops: CDR1 SGHRS, CDR2 YFSETQ. V shed 5 bases, J shed 4 bases, and the junction held 8 bases outside the gene matches. The length of the CDR3 is 15 residues. The CDR3 reads CASRDPGQGTTEAFF. The CDR3, as DNA: TGCGCCAGCAGGGACCCGGGACAGGGGACCACTGAAGCTTTCTTT.

CDR3 DNA sequence: TGTGCCAGCAGTCGTTGGGCAGGGCGCTCTGGAAACACCATATATTTT. It codes for CASSRWAGRSGNTIYF. The gene calls are TRBV28 and TRBJ1-3; TRBD1 might be the D (5 bases). Germline CDR1 and CDR2: MDHEN and SYDVKM. The CDR3 spans 16 residues. Trimming removed 5 bases from V and 0 bases from J, with 14 bases in between.

This chain joins TRBV19 and TRBJ2-5; the D gene is possibly TRBD2 (5 bases). The CDR3 consists of 15 residues. Germline values: CDR1 LNHDA, CDR2 SQIVND (reference sequence). The V and J ends lost 1 base and 2 bases respectively, with 11 bases between them. In nucleotides, the CDR3 is TGTGCCAGTAGTATAGGGGCTAGCCGGCAAGAGACCCAGTACTTC. Its translation: CASSIGASRQETQYF.

The chain is built from TRBV9 and TRBJ1-1; D uncertain. The V and J ends lost 4 bases and 8 bases respectively, with 21 bases between them. Germline V gives CDR1 SGDLS, CDR2 YYNGEE. This CDR3 spans 15 amino acids. CDR3 DNA: TGTGCCAGCAGCCTAACCGTGGAGAGGCCCGTAGAAGCTTTCTTT. It is translated as CASSLTVERPVEAFF.

The chain is built from TRBV19 and TRBJ2-2; D remains unclear. CDR3 length: 15 residues. Trimming shortened V by 0 bases and J by 2 bases, and 7 bases separated the two germline ends. Per the germline V gene, CDR1 is LNHDA and CDR2 is SQIVND (reference sequence). The CDR3, as DNA: TGTGCCAGTAGTATAGATCGCGGCAACACCGGGGAGCTGTTTTTT. It translates to CASSIDRGNTGELFF.

The rearrangement joins TRBV29-1 to TRBJ1-2; TRBD1 matches at 8 bases. CDR1 is SQVTM and CDR2 is ANQGSEA in the germline V gene. The V segment lost 5 bases and the J segment 2 bases; nucleotides outside the gene matches: 7. This CDR3 region has 14 residues. The CDR3 DNA is TGCAGCGTTCCCCAGACAGGGGTAAACTATGGCTACACCTTC. Encoded protein: CSVPQTGVNYGYTF.

The chain links TRBV6-5 to TRBJ2-4; unclear D gene. The CDR3 spans 15 residues. Trimming cost V 0 bases and J 0 bases, with 6 bases left between them. CDR1 is MNHEY and CDR2 is SVGAGI in the germline V gene. The CDR3 is CASSYSSLAKNIQYF. CDR3 in DNA: TGTGCCAGCAGTTACTCGTCCCTAGCCAAAAACATTCAGTACTTC.

V and J are TRBV7-2 and TRBJ1-2; D gene ambiguous. The V end lost 6 bases, the J end lost 4 bases, and 9 bases lay between the germline ends. Per the germline V gene, CDR1 is SGHTA and CDR2 is FQGNSA. The CDR3 has 12 amino acids. The CDR3 region has the DNA TGTGCCAGCAGTCGAGAGCCCTATGGCTACACCTTC. As protein: CASSREPYGYTF. Filled out from reference TRBV7-2 and TRBJ1-2, the complete variable domain reads GAGVSQSPSNKVTEKGKDVELRCDPISGHTALYWYRQSLGQGLEFLIYFQGNSAPDKSGLPSDRFSAERTGGSVSTLTIQRTQQEDSAVYLCASSREPYGYTFGSGTRLTVV.

This rearrangement joins TRBV7-2 to TRBJ2-7; D ambiguous. Trimming removed 1 base at V and 3 bases at J, with 10 bases between. The V gene's germline CDR1 is SGHTA and CDR2 FQGNSA. CDR3 length: 14 amino acids. This CDR3 reads CASSLVTVRYEQYF. The CDR3 DNA reads as TGTGCCAGCAGCTTAGTTACCGTGCGCTACGAGCAGTACTTC.

This clone was counted only a few times. CDR3 region: CSVVLILTGDQETQYF. CDR3 bases: TGCAGCGTTGTTCTCATCCTCACAGGGGACCAAGAGACCCAGTACTTC. The V call is TRBV29-1, the J call TRBJ2-5; TRBD1 aligns across 7 bases. The germline V gene has CDR1 SQVTM and CDR2 ANQGSEA. This CDR3 is built from 16 residues. The trim removed 4 bases at V and 0 bases at J, leaving 11 bases unmatched.

On this clone itself: One junction end does not reproduce the germline sequence, and a read error may be involved. The gene calls are TRBV7-7 and TRBJ2-7; TRBD1 agrees at 9 bases. The CDR3 spans 14 residues. Looked up from germline, CDR1 is SSHAT and CDR2 is FNYEAQ (reference sequence). CDR3 nucleotide sequence: TGTGCTAGCAGCTTGGGACAGGGTTCCCACGAGCAGTACTTC. Translated, it gives CASSLGQGSHEQYF.

The rearrangement uses TRBV9 and TRBJ2-5; 9 nucleotides align to TRBD1. Germline V gene lookup returns CDR1 SGDLS and CDR2 YYNGEE. The trim removed 0 bases at V and 5 bases at J, leaving 8 bases unmatched. The CDR3 loop spans 16 amino acids. The CDR3 nucleotides are TGTGCCAGCAGCGTAGGAATACAGGGGGCGTATGAGACCCAGTACTTC. It translates to CASSVGIQGAYETQYF.

As concerns this clone: One junction end does not reproduce the germline sequence, and a read error may be involved. The DNA for the CDR3 is TGTGCCAGCAGCTTGGACGGGAGAAGGTACAATGGGCAGTTCTTC. Protein sequence: CASSLDGRRYNGQFF. The genes are TRBV5-6 and TRBJ2-1; D might be TRBD2 (6 bases). The V gene's germline CDR1 is SGHDT and CDR2 YYEEEE. This CDR3 region has 15 residues.

The V and J genes are TRBV4-3 and TRBJ2-3; D is unresolved. The CDR3 is made up of 13 amino acids. V lost 3 bases and J lost 6, with 10 bases in between. Germline V gene data show CDR1 as LGHNA and CDR2 as YSLEER. DNA of the CDR3: TGCGCCAGCAGCCAGAGGATCTGGGATACGCAGTATTTT. This encodes CASSQRIWDTQYF.

CDR3 nucleotides: TGTGCCAGCTCACCTGGACAGGCTTTAACTAATGAAAAACTGTTTTTT. This sequence encodes CASSPGQALTNEKLFF. This sequence joins TRBV18 and TRBJ1-4; 7 bases match TRBD1. Germline V gives CDR1 KGHSH, CDR2 LQKENI. V lost 3 bases, J lost 1 base, and 5 bases stayed unmatched. The CDR3 is 16 amino acids.

This clone was counted only a few times. The genes are TRBV5-1 and TRBJ2-1, with 8 positions matching TRBD2. The CDR3 has 17 residues. Germline trimming cut 0 bases from V and 6 bases from J; bases unmatched to any gene: 11. CDR1 is SGHRS, CDR2 YFSETQ, per germline. CDR3 in amino acids: CASSLAPTGGRINEQFF. The CDR3 bases are TGCGCCAGCAGCTTGGCCCCTACGGGAGGGAGGATCAATGAGCAGTTCTTC.

The chain employs TRBV5-1 and TRBJ2-2, with unresolved D. This CDR3 is built from 14 residues. Germline V CDR1 and CDR2: SGHRS, YFSETQ. V shed 2 bases and J shed 4 bases, with 9 bases lying between them. This CDR3 reads CASSFTVATGELFF. In nucleotides, the CDR3 is TGCGCCAGCAGCTTTACAGTGGCCACCGGGGAGCTGTTTTTT. Supplemented by reference TRBV5-1 and TRBJ2-2, the full variable domain reads KAGVTQTPRYLIKTRGQQVTLSCSPISGHRSVSWYQQTPGQGLQFLFEYFSETQRNKGNFPGRFSGRQFSNSRSEMNVSTLELGDSALYLCASSFTVATGELFFGEGSRLTVL.

The rearrangement links TRBV2 to TRBJ2-5; D is undetermined. V was shortened by 3 bases and J by 7 bases, with 21 bases between the two germline ends. The CDR3 contains 16 residues. CDR1 and CDR2 (germline): SNHLY, FYNNEI. The CDR3 DNA reads as TGTGCCAGCAGTGATATAGCCGCGCGGTCCCTGGTGACCCAGTACTTC. Translating gives CASSDIAARSLVTQYF. Variable domain in full (rest from reference TRBV2 and TRBJ2-5): EPEVTQTPSHQVTQMGQEVILRCVPISNHLYFYWYRQILGQKVEFLVSFYNNEISEKSEIFDDQFSVERPDGSNFTLKIRSTKLEDSAMYFCASSDIAARSLVTQYFGPGTRLLVL.

This clone was picked up a small number of times. The chain employs TRBV6-1 and TRBJ1-1; possible D gene TRBD1, 6 bases. Germline-derived CDR1 and CDR2 are MNHNS and SASEGT. The CDR3 sequence is 12 residues long. V was trimmed by 1 base and J by 8 bases, leaving 8 bases between them. The CDR3 is CASSEEDSEAFF. In nucleotides, the CDR3 is TGTGCCAGCAGTGAAGAGGACAGCGAAGCTTTCTTT.

The chain joins TRBV30 to TRBJ2-5; D is perhaps TRBD1 (6 bases). This CDR3 comprises 17 residues. Trimming pared 3 bases from V and 2 bases from J, leaving 22 bases between. Germline V gives CDR1 GTSNPN, CDR2 SVGIG (reference sequence). The CDR3: CAWSGRWVGTPQETQYF. The DNA of the CDR3 is TGTGCCTGGAGCGGCCGATGGGTAGGGACACCTCAAGAGACCCAGTACTTC.

The rearrangement links TRBV4-2 to TRBJ2-1; possibly TRBD1 for D (5 bases). The CDR3 is 16 residues long. The V and J ends lost 0 bases and 4 bases respectively, with 13 bases between them. Germline assignment: CDR1 LGHNA and CDR2 YNFKEQ. CDR3 bases: TGTGCCAGCAGCCAAGAGGCGACAGAGGCTTACAATGAGCAGTTCTTC. This encodes CASSQEATEAYNEQFF.

The V and J genes are TRBV14 and TRBJ1-2; weak D call: TRBD1 (6 bases). There are 15 residues in the CDR3. Germline CDR1 reads SGHDN; CDR2 reads FVKESK. V dropped 5 bases and J dropped 5 bases, with 18 bases sitting between them. The CDR3 spells CASSAYREKLYGYTF. For the CDR3, the DNA is TGTGCCAGCAGCGCCTACAGGGAGAAGCTATATGGCTACACCTTC.

This clone occurred once. The chain couples TRBV30 to TRBJ1-2; TRBD1 aligns across 10 bases. J gave up 5 bases and V 0 bases, and 9 bases lay outside the gene matches. This CDR3 contains 16 residues. Germline V gene sequence: CDR1 GTSNPN, CDR2 SVGIG (reference sequence). The CDR3 coding sequence is TGTGCCTGGAGTGTACCAGGGACAGGGGCAGGATATGGCTACACCTTC. The encoded protein is CAWSVPGTGAGYGYTF.

In DNA, the CDR3 is TGTGCCAGCAGTGTTCGCAGGGGCCCAACTAATGAAAAACTGTTTTTT. It is translated as CASSVRRGPTNEKLFF. The gene calls are TRBV6-1 and TRBJ1-4, with D perhaps matching TRBD1 (6 bases). CDR1 is MNHNS and CDR2 is SASEGT in the germline V gene. The CDR3 totals 16 residues. Trimming left V 4 bases short and J 0 bases short, with 12 bases between.

This rearrangement joins TRBV11-2 to TRBJ2-7; no firm D call. The V gene's germline CDR1 is SGHAT and CDR2 FQNNGV. This CDR3 contains 11 residues. Trimming cost V 5 bases and J 7 bases, with 9 bases left between them. CDR3 DNA sequence: TGTGCCAGCAGCCACAACAGAGAGCAGTACTTC. It yields the protein CASSHNREQYF. Supplemented by reference TRBV11-2 and TRBJ2-7, the full variable domain reads EAGVAQSPRYKIIEKRQSVAFWCNPISGHATLYWYQQILGQGPKLLIQFQNNGVVDDSQLPKDRFSAERLKGVDSTLKIQPAKLEDSAVYLCASSHNREQYFGPGTRLTVT.

The chain uses TRBV9 and TRBJ2-2; D is undetermined. The germline V and J ends were trimmed by 0 bases and 8 bases, with 20 bases remaining between them. CDR1 is SGDLS, CDR2 YYNGEE, per germline. The CDR3 is 17 amino acids. The CDR3 loop reads CASSVDRQNPLLGELFF. The DNA for the CDR3 is TGTGCCAGCAGCGTAGATCGGCAAAACCCCTTACTAGGGGAGCTGTTTTTT. The full variable domain, in which reference TRBV9 and TRBJ2-2 provide the parts outside the CDR3, is DSGVTQTPKHLITATGQRVTLRCSPRSGDLSVYWYQQSLDQGLQFLIQYYNGEERAKGNILERFSAQQFPDLHSELNLSSLELGDSALYFCASSVDRQNPLLGELFFGEGSRLTVL.

The chain combines TRBV19 with TRBJ1-6; 9 nucleotides match TRBD1. The trim removed 5 bases at V and 8 bases at J, leaving 7 bases unmatched. The germline V gene encodes CDR1 LNHDA and CDR2 SQIVND (reference sequence). The CDR3 is made up of 15 amino acids. This CDR3 is CASSHRDREYSPLHF. CDR3 DNA sequence: TGTGCCAGTAGTCACCGGGACAGGGAATATTCACCCCTCCACTTT.

The chain couples TRBV5-4 to TRBJ1-4, with D possibly matching TRBD1 (5 bases). V was cut by 3 bases and J by 1 base, with 7 bases left in between. Germline CDR1 reads SGHNT; CDR2 reads YYREEE (reference sequence). The CDR3 extends over 14 amino acids. This CDR3 reads CASSSQGTNEKLFF. The CDR3 nucleotides are TGTGCCAGCAGCTCTCAGGGAACTAATGAAAAACTGTTTTTT.